This T cell receptor (beta chain) originates from a study of shared clonotypes between healthy human individuals. Whole-study context: Each donor had three CD4 naive, three CD4 memory, two CD8 naive and one CD8 memory plate.

Original handling: Junction-only sequences without quality scores were provided by ImmunoSEQ, so filtering was different. Here immunoSEQ multiplex PCR was the method, and the copy in TCRdb shows in-frame clones only, minus some. V and J calls and clone size are as listed in that table; D and trimming were resolved from the DNA. The repertoire includes 1,400,000 or so clones, 98% of them detected once, and about 0.34% sits in the top ten. This clone was found once. The sample was naive CD4+ T cells sorted from blood. Sample subset: CD45RA+ positively selected. This receptor was taken from a man aged 30 to 39 in good health.

CDR3: CSVENPEAFF. In DNA, the CDR3 is TGCAGCGTTGAAAACCCTGAAGCTTTCTTT. The chain recombines TRBV29-1 with TRBJ1-1; D is unresolved. CDR3 length: 10 amino acids. Per the germline V gene, CDR1 is SQVTM and CDR2 is ANQGSEA. The V end lost 2 bases, the J end lost 6 bases, and 4 bases lay between the germline ends.